This record looks at one T cell receptor beta chain sequence and its context. Its antigen is as yet unknown. Amplification of TCR alpha and beta CDR3 regions from RNA used iRepertoire nested multiplex PCR. TCRdb re-analysed the multiplex PCR reads in MiXCR, keeping a single row per CDR3 protein. The sample contains tens of thousands of distinct CDR3 sequences, 23% of which appear only once. This record belongs to a study of glioma-infiltrating T cells. Study results and limitations: Non-neoplastic patients had below-expected tissue-blood divergence, while all gliomas exceeded expectation.

Trimming took 4 bases from V and 4 from J, leaving 17 bases between them. This CDR3 spans 15 amino acids. Per germline, CDR1 SGHDT and CDR2 YYEEEE. V and J are TRBV5-6 and TRBJ1-2; D possibly corresponds to TRBD1 (6 bases). The sequence derives from a human donor with low-grade glioma or glioblastoma, undergoing nonglioma brain surgery, or in good health (not recorded which). The sequenced sample was glioma tissue, nonneoplastic brain tissue, or PBMCs (not recorded which). The CDR3 protein is CASSDGQPSTYGYTF. CDR3 in DNA: TGTGCCAGCAGCGATGGACAGCCCAGTACCTATGGCTACACCTTC.